The 13 T cell receptor beta chains presented below share a single source sample, sequenced in a study of T cell responses to AZD1222 COVID-19 vaccine. Measured with immunoSEQ multiplex PCR; TCRdb has only the in-frame clones, and not every one. The table lists some 170,000 clones, around 87% of them singletons. Here the sequenced sample was peripheral blood, taken 28 days after the second AZD1222 dose. These TCRs come from an adult who received the AZD1222 COVID-19 vaccine.

The chain couples TRBV25-1 to TRBJ1-2; 10 bases agree with TRBD1. V was clipped by 8 bases and J by 5 bases; unmatched bases: 5. Looked up from germline, CDR1 is MGHDK and CDR2 is SYGVNS. The CDR3 is 13 amino acids. For the CDR3, the DNA is TGTGCCAGCGGGGACAGGGGTAGATATGGCTACACCTTC. Its protein product is CASGDRGRYGYTF.

The CDR3 DNA reads as TGCGCCAGCAGCTTGACCGGGGCGGCTGGCTACACCTTC. Translated: CASSLTGAAGYTF. This rearrangement joins TRBV5-1 to TRBJ1-2, with D tentatively TRBD1 (5 bases). This CDR3 contains 13 residues. V lost 1 base and J lost 7, with 11 bases in between. The germline V gene has CDR1 SGHRS and CDR2 YFSETQ.

V is TRBV9 and J is TRBJ1-1, with D perhaps matching TRBD1 (5 bases). Trimming removed 0 bases from V and 1 base from J, with 10 bases in between. CDR3 length: 15 amino acids. CDR1 and CDR2 from the germline V gene are SGDLS and YYNGEE. Written as DNA, the CDR3 is TGTGCCAGCAGCGTAGGTAACAGGCAGAACACTGAAGCTTTCTTT. Translated, it gives CASSVGNRQNTEAFF.

The rearrangement links TRBV7-2 to TRBJ1-1, with D unresolved. The CDR3 has 14 amino acids. Germline CDR1 SGHTA, CDR2 FQGNSA. Deletions cut 1 base from V and 4 bases from J, with 10 bases between. The CDR3: CASSLGVWGTEAFF. The CDR3 bases are TGTGCCAGCAGCTTAGGGGTTTGGGGCACTGAAGCTTTCTTT.

This clone was detected only a few times. The chain employs TRBV20-1 and TRBJ1-1, with D hard to call. Germline V gene data show CDR1 as DFQATT and CDR2 as SNEGSKA (reference sequence). The CDR3 runs 11 residues. Trimming removed 5 bases at V and 5 bases at J, with 9 bases between. CDR3 DNA sequence: TGCAGTGCTTTGATTAGGACTGAAGCTTTCTTT. Its protein is CSALIRTEAFF.

In its sample, this clone was seen once. The chain links TRBV6-5 to TRBJ1-6, with TRBD1 as a possible D gene (5 bases). Looked up from germline, CDR1 is MNHEY and CDR2 is SVGAGI. The CDR3 sequence is 14 residues long. V lost 2 bases, J lost 7 bases, and 9 bases lay in between. The CDR3 nucleotides read TGTGCCAGCAGTTACAGAGGGGTAAATTCACCCCTCCACTTT. As protein: CASSYRGVNSPLHF.

J is TRBJ2-2 and V is TRBV2; D gene uncertain. Trimming removed 3 bases at V and 4 bases at J, with 12 bases between. Germline CDR1 SNHLY, CDR2 FYNNEI. The CDR3 has 15 residues. In nucleotides, the CDR3 is TGTGCCAGCAGTGACCGAACCTGGGCCACCGGGGAGCTGTTTTTT. Translating it yields CASSDRTWATGELFF.

J is TRBJ1-1 and V is TRBV2; 7 nucleotides align to TRBD1. Germline CDR1 is SNHLY and CDR2 is FYNNEI. The CDR3 extends over 16 amino acids. V gave up 6 bases and J gave up 4 bases; unmatched junction bases: 14. CDR3 in DNA: TGTGCCAGCAGCGAGGGGGCCCTCGGGGTCGGCACTGAAGCTTTCTTT. Translation: CASSEGALGVGTEAFF.

This chain uses TRBV19 with TRBJ1-4, with D possibly TRBD1 on 5 matching bases. Germline-derived CDR1 and CDR2 are LNHDA and SQIVND (reference sequence). This CDR3 comprises 14 residues. V was cut by 7 bases and J by 7 bases, with 16 bases left in between. The CDR3 here is CASKRGQGGEKLFF. CDR3 DNA: TGTGCCAGTAAAAGGGGTCAGGGTGGTGAAAAACTGTTTTTT. Full variable domain (rest looked up from reference TRBV19 and TRBJ1-4): DGGITQSPKYLFRKEGQNVTLSCEQNLNHDAMYWYRQDPGQGLRLIYYSQIVNDFQKGDIAEGYSVSREKKESFPLTVTSAQKNPTAFYLCASKRGQGGEKLFFGSGTQLSVL.

This chain uses TRBV30 with TRBJ1-5, with D uncertain. The germline CDR1 and CDR2 sequences are GTSNPN and SVGIG (reference sequence). The CDR3 extends over 14 amino acids. V shed 4 bases and J shed 0 bases, with 10 bases lying between them. The CDR3 is CAWIRPYSNQPQHF. CDR3 DNA sequence: TGTGCCTGGATAAGACCTTATAGCAATCAGCCCCAGCATTTT.

The rearrangement links TRBV2 to TRBJ1-4, with 10 bases matching TRBD1. V lost 6 bases to trimming and J lost 7 bases; unmatched junction nucleotides: 2. The CDR3 sequence is 13 residues long. The germline V gene has CDR1 SNHLY and CDR2 FYNNEI. The CDR3 nucleotides read TGTGCCAGCAGCGGGACAGGGGCTGAAAAACTGTTTTTT. Protein: CASSGTGAEKLFF.

The V and J genes are TRBV5-1 and TRBJ2-7, with D possibly being TRBD2 (6 bases). V was trimmed by 4 bases and J by 3 bases, leaving 17 bases between them. The CDR3 has 15 residues. Germline CDR1 and CDR2: SGHRS and YFSETQ. CDR3: CASSPQGEDFYEQYF. CDR3 sequence (DNA): TGCGCCAGCAGCCCCCAAGGGGAGGATTTCTACGAGCAGTACTTC.

In this sample, this clone turned up once. The chain joins TRBV28 to TRBJ1-2; 10 bases line up with TRBD1. This CDR3 has 13 amino acids. V was pared by 6 bases and J by 7 bases, with 5 bases of the junction left unmatched. Per germline, CDR1 MDHEN and CDR2 SYDVKM. The CDR3 nucleotides read TGTGCCAGCAGCCTGACAGGGGGCACTGGCTACACCTTC. It encodes CASSLTGGTGYTF.